Described below is a single TCR beta chain sequence and its context. Its antigen is undetermined. Inclusion required at least two post-ART and at least one pre-ART PBMC samples. CDR3 length equals 15 residues. Germline V gene lookup returns CDR1 MNHEY and CDR2 SMNVEV (reference sequence). V was trimmed by 2 bases and J by 3 bases, leaving 13 bases between them. An immunoSEQ assay, version v3.0, was performed at survey level. The data were produced by immunoSEQ multiplex PCR, yet TCRdb's version contains in-frame clones alone and is incomplete. The sample has tens of thousands of clones, around nine tenths seen once; the top ten hold around 7.8%. The data are from a study of long-term antiretroviral therapy in people with HIV. Findings and limits, study-wide: The data indicate that diversity increased after ART but remained below transplant donor controls. Clonal expansions arising prior to ART prevailed in the repertoire at every time point.

The genes are TRBV27 and TRBJ1-2; the D is unclear. The receptor was derived from a man aged 45 to 65 with HIV. The input for sequencing was unsorted PBMCs, taken roughly 5 years before starting antiretroviral therapy. CDR3 in DNA: TGTGCCAGCAGTTTAGGCAGGCCGTCCGACTATGGCTACACCTTC. Its protein is CASSLGRPSDYGYTF.